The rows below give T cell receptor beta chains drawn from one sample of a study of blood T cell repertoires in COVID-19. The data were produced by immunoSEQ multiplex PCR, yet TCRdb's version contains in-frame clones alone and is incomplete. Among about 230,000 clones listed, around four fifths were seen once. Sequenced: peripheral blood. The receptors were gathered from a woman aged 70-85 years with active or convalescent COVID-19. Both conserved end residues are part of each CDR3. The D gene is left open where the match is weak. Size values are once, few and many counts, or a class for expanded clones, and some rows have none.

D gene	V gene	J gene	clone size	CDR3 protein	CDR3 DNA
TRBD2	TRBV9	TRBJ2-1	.	CASSPEGLARDEQFF	TGTGCCAGCAGCCCCGAGGGACTAGCGAGAGATGAGCAGTTCTTC
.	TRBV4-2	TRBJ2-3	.	CASSQDAGAGTDTQYF	TGTGCCAGCAGCCAAGACGCGGGGGCGGGCACAGATACGCAGTATTTT
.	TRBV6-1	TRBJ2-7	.	CASSDPPQNYEQYF	TGTGCCAGCAGTGACCCCCCCCAGAACTACGAGCAGTACTTC
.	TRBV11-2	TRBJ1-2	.	CASSLTGYGYTF	TGTGCCAGCAGCCTGACGGGGTATGGCTACACCTTC
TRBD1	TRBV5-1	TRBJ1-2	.	CASSFGQGSVYGYTF	TGCGCCAGCAGCTTCGGACAGGGATCGGTCTATGGCTACACCTTC
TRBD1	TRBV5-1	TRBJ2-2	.	CASSFGTGATGELFF	TGCGCCAGCAGCTTCGGGACAGGGGCCACCGGGGAGCTGTTTTTT
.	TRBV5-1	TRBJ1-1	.	CASSLAAGIYTEAFF	TGCGCCAGCAGCTTGGCAGCCGGGATATACACTGAAGCTTTCTTT
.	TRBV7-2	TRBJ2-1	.	CASSLGGTVYNEQFF	TGTGCCAGCAGCTTAGGCGGGACAGTCTACAATGAGCAGTTCTTC
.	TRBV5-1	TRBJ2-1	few	CASSLDALGSYNEQFF	TGCGCCAGCAGCTTGGATGCGCTCGGCTCCTACAATGAGCAGTTCTTC
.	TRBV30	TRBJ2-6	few	CAWAPGSGANVLTF	TGTGCCTGGGCCCCAGGGTCTGGGGCCAACGTCCTGACTTTC
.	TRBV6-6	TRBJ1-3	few	CASTPRLGADTIYF	TGTGCCAGCACCCCACGATTGGGGGCAGACACCATATATTTT
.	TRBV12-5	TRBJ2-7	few	CASKGVSAYEQYF	TGTGCTAGTAAAGGGGTCTCCGCCTACGAGCAGTACTTC
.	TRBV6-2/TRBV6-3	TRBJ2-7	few	CASSYSGGYDEQYF	TGTGCCAGCAGTTACTCAGGAGGATATGACGAGCAGTACTTC
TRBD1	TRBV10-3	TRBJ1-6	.	CAISDWQGGNSPLHF	TGTGCCATCAGTGATTGGCAGGGGGGTAATTCACCCCTCCACTTT
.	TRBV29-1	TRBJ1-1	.	CSTNSGHPNTEAFF	TGCAGCACGAACTCGGGACATCCGAACACTGAAGCTTTCTTT
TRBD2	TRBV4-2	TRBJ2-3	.	CASSQQSAGGASTDTQYF	TGTGCCAGCAGCCAACAGTCAGCGGGGGGCGCTAGCACAGATACGCAGTATTTT
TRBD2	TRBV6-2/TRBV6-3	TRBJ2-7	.	CASSSPTSGRNF	TGTGCCAGCAGTTCGCCTACTAGCGGGAGAAACTTC
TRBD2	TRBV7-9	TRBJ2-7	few	CASSPTNRGTSGRSYEQYF	TGTGCCAGCAGCCCGACTAATCGGGGGACTAGCGGGCGCTCCTACGAGCAGTACTTC